This entry lists 27 T cell receptor beta chains sequenced from one sample in a study of STAT5B mutations in CD4+ large granular lymphocyte leukemia. Profiling relied on immunoSEQ multiplex PCR, and the TCRdb table lists in-frame clones only, not all of them. The sample consists of 25,000 to 30,000 clones, about 69% of them appearing once. Sequenced input: CD4+ T cells from blood buffy coats. The receptors shown here come from a human donor in good health.

This chain connects TRBV9 to TRBJ2-7; maybe TRBD2 (6 bases). CDR1 and CDR2 (germline): SGDLS, YYNGEE. The CDR3 loop spans 15 amino acids. V was clipped by 0 bases and J by 3 bases, with 13 bases between them. The CDR3 loop reads CASSVAASEDYEQYF. CDR3 coding DNA: TGTGCCAGCAGCGTAGCTGCTAGCGAGGACTACGAGCAGTACTTC.

This clone was counted between two and nine times. V gene TRBV12-5 combines with J gene TRBJ2-5, with TRBD2 matching 7 bases. The V gene end was trimmed by 5 bases and the J gene end by 4 bases; junction bases not matched to a gene: 1. Germline values: CDR1 LGHNT, CDR2 FRNRAP. This CDR3 comprises 12 residues. The CDR3 DNA reads TGTGCTAGTGGTGGGGGGGTAGAGACCCAGTACTTC. Protein product: CASGGGVETQYF. Together with reference TRBV12-5 and TRBJ2-5, the CDR3 gives the full variable domain: DARVTQTPRHKVTEMGQEVTMRCQPILGHNTVFWYRQTMMQGLELLAYFRNRAPLDDSGMPKDRFSAEMPDATLATLKIQPSEPRDSAVYFCASGGGVETQYFGPGTRLLVL.

This clone has just a few counts. V and J are TRBV18 and TRBJ2-6, with D possibly matching TRBD1 (6 bases). The CDR3 extends over 16 amino acids. The ends were cut back, 3 bases at V and 0 bases at J, with 9 bases in the middle. The germline gives CDR1 KGHSH, CDR2 LQKENI. DNA for the CDR3: TGTGCCAGCTCACCGCGACAGGTCTCTGGGGCCAACGTCCTGACTTTC. Protein: CASSPRQVSGANVLTF.

This clone was found once. V usage is TRBV5-4 and J usage is TRBJ2-1; 15 bases align to TRBD2. The germline CDR1 and CDR2 sequences are SGHNT and YYREEE (reference sequence). The ends lost 1 base at V and 7 bases at J; junction bases unmatched: 12. This CDR3 is 19 amino acids long. Written as DNA, the CDR3 is TGTGCCAGCAGCTTGACCGGACTAGCGGGAGGGCTCAGGCGGAATGAGCAGTTCTTC. This translates into CASSLTGLAGGLRRNEQFF.

The gene calls are TRBV28 and TRBJ2-2; D uncertain. The CDR3 length is 16 residues. CDR1 is MDHEN and CDR2 is SYDVKM in the germline V gene. Trimming shortened V by 6 bases and J by 1 base, and 15 bases separated the two germline ends. The CDR3 sequence is CASRLSTTMNTGELFF. The CDR3 coding sequence is TGTGCCAGCAGACTATCCACTACAATGAACACCGGGGAGCTGTTTTTT.

The gene calls are TRBV7-8 and TRBJ2-1; D might be TRBD1 (5 bases). CDR1 is SGHVS and CDR2 is FQNEAQ in the germline V gene. Trimming removed 5 bases at V and 2 bases at J, with 19 bases between. The CDR3 loop spans 17 amino acids. In nucleotides, the CDR3 is TGTGCCAGCAGCCCTAACGTTGCAGGGCAAACCTACAATGAGCAGTTCTTC. Residues: CASSPNVAGQTYNEQFF.

The genes are TRBV6-6 and TRBJ2-7; 8 bases line up with TRBD2. This CDR3 spans 16 amino acids. The germline V gene encodes CDR1 MNHNY and CDR2 SVGAGI (reference sequence). V lost 0 bases, J lost 7 bases, and 11 bases stayed unmatched. CDR3 region: CASSYSQAAGAGEQYF. The CDR3, as DNA: TGTGCCAGCAGTTACTCGCAGGCAGCGGGAGCAGGGGAGCAGTACTTC.

This clone occurred once. This chain connects TRBV7-6 to TRBJ2-3; D is unclear. Trimming took 0 bases from V and 0 from J, leaving 1 base between them. The germline V gene has CDR1 SGHVS and CDR2 FNYEAQ. There are 13 residues in the CDR3. The CDR3: CASSLASTDTQYF. The CDR3 nucleotides read TGTGCCAGCAGCTTAGCAAGCACAGATACGCAGTATTTT.

V gene TRBV5-5 combines with J gene TRBJ2-1; no definite D call. The CDR3 spans 15 residues. Trimming took off 2 bases at V and 4 bases at J, with 13 bases between the two ends. Germline V gene sequence: CDR1 SGHKS, CDR2 YYEKEE (reference sequence). The CDR3 DNA is TGTGCCAGCAGCTTTGACGGCGCCCGATACAATGAGCAGTTCTTC. It is translated as CASSFDGARYNEQFF.

J is TRBJ2-3 and V is TRBV6-5, with a weak D call TRBD2 (5 bases). Trimming removed 4 bases from V and 3 bases from J, with 14 bases in between. Germline CDR1 reads MNHEY; CDR2 reads SVGAGI. There are 15 residues in the CDR3. CDR3 DNA sequence: TGTGCCAGCAGTTCCGGGGAACCCGGGACAGATACGCAGTATTTT. Encoded protein: CASSSGEPGTDTQYF.

A few counts support this clone. The gene calls are TRBV19 and TRBJ1-5; TRBD1 matches at 8 bases. J lost 7 bases, V lost 11 bases, and 10 bases had no gene match. This CDR3 comprises 13 residues. CDR1 and CDR2 (germline): LNHDA, SQIVND (reference sequence). CDR3 sequence: CAAGQGVTQPQHF. Here the CDR3 DNA reads TGTGCCGCCGGACAGGGAGTAACGCAGCCCCAGCATTTT.

The chain's CDR3 is CASSSRSDRVAPYF. Here the CDR3 DNA reads TGTGCCAGCAGTTCCCGGAGTGACAGGGTGGCGCCGTATTTT. The V and J genes are TRBV28 and TRBJ2-3; the match to TRBD1 covers 7 bases. Germline V gene sequence: CDR1 MDHEN, CDR2 SYDVKM. Trimming at V came to 4 bases and at J to 14 bases, leaving 15 bases not matched to a gene. The CDR3 length is 14 residues.

The gene calls are TRBV5-1 and TRBJ1-1; D remains unclear. Germline V gene sequence: CDR1 SGHRS, CDR2 YFSETQ. The CDR3 runs 15 residues. V shed 4 bases and J shed 3 bases, with 16 bases lying between them. CDR3 nucleotides: TGCGCCAGCAGCCCCTCTGGTTTCGAGGACACTGAAGCTTTCTTT. It encodes CASSPSGFEDTEAFF.

The rearrangement joins TRBV5-1 to TRBJ2-2, with 10 nucleotides matching TRBD2. The J segment lost 0 bases and the V segment lost 4 bases, leaving 12 bases of the junction unmatched. CDR3 length: 19 residues. Germline V gene data show CDR1 as SGHRS and CDR2 as YFSETQ. The CDR3 here is CASSPGLAKRLSNTGELFF. In DNA form, the CDR3 reads TGCGCCAGCAGCCCGGGACTAGCGAAACGCCTTTCGAACACCGGGGAGCTGTTTTTT.

The chain recombines TRBV6-6 with TRBJ1-2, with a tentative D call TRBD1 (6 bases). In germline, CDR1 is MNHNY, CDR2 SVGAGI (reference sequence). The CDR3 is 13 amino acids. V shed 6 bases and J shed 0 bases, with 8 bases lying between them. CDR3 loop: CASSRDTNYGYTF. The CDR3 bases are TGTGCCAGCAGCCGGGACACTAACTATGGCTACACCTTC.

The chain employs TRBV7-2 and TRBJ2-1; 9 nucleotides align to TRBD2. Trimming cost V 3 bases and J 8 bases; bases outside gene matches: 5. The germline V gene has CDR1 SGHTA and CDR2 FQGNSA. The CDR3 contains 14 residues. The CDR3 sequence is CASSLAGGPDEQFF. In DNA, the CDR3 is TGTGCCAGCAGCTTGGCGGGAGGGCCGGATGAGCAGTTCTTC.

The rearrangement joins TRBV30 to TRBJ2-3; 7 bases map to TRBD2. CDR3 length: 14 residues. Looked up from germline, CDR1 is GTSNPN and CDR2 is SVGIG (reference sequence). V lost 1 base, J lost 2 bases, and 3 bases stayed unmatched. CDR3 coding DNA: TGTGCCTGGAGTGGGCTAGCGGTCACAGATACGCAGTATTTT. Amino acid sequence: CAWSGLAVTDTQYF.

This clone was seen a few times. This chain connects TRBV11-2 to TRBJ2-7, with D unresolved. Germline V gives CDR1 SGHAT, CDR2 FQNNGV. The CDR3 has 12 residues. V lost 0 bases and J lost 7, with 7 bases in between. CDR3 sequence reads: CASSLDLGEQYF. For the CDR3, the DNA is TGTGCCAGCAGCTTAGATCTCGGTGAGCAGTACTTC.

The rearrangement links TRBV19 to TRBJ1-6; TRBD1 matches at 10 bases. Germline V gene data show CDR1 as LNHDA and CDR2 as SQIVND (reference sequence). V lost 6 bases to trimming and J lost 12 bases; unmatched junction nucleotides: 5. The CDR3 totals 13 residues. The CDR3 sequence: CASRDRGVEPLHF. The CDR3, as DNA: TGTGCCAGTAGGGACAGGGGGGTGGAACCCCTCCACTTT. Variable domain in full (rest from reference TRBV19 and TRBJ1-6): DGGITQSPKYLFRKEGQNVTLSCEQNLNHDAMYWYRQDPGQGLRLIYYSQIVNDFQKGDIAEGYSVSREKKESFPLTVTSAQKNPTAFYLCASRDRGVEPLHFGNGTRLTVT.

This chain connects TRBV7-2 to TRBJ2-6, with D possibly being TRBD1 (6 bases). Trimming took off 5 bases at V and 0 bases at J, with 20 bases between the two ends. The CDR3 loop spans 19 amino acids. Germline V CDR1 and CDR2: SGHTA, FQGNSA. CDR3 DNA sequence: TGTGCCAGCAGCCCGAGGGGGTCTTTGACCGCCTCTGGGGCCAACGTCCTGACTTTC. The encoded protein is CASSPRGSLTASGANVLTF.

The V and J genes are TRBV11-2 and TRBJ2-5, with 8 bases that match TRBD1. Trimming took 3 bases from V and 5 from J; bases not matched to a gene: 8. The CDR3 runs to 15 residues. Per the germline V gene, CDR1 is SGHAT and CDR2 is FQNNGV. CDR3 amino acids: CASSLTGDLGETQYF. In DNA form, the CDR3 reads TGTGCCAGCAGCTTGACAGGGGATCTAGGGGAGACCCAGTACTTC.

In this sample, this clone turned up once. This chain connects TRBV2 to TRBJ1-5; 10 nucleotides agree with TRBD1. Germline CDR1 reads SNHLY; CDR2 reads FYNNEI. This CDR3 region has 13 residues. V gave up 5 bases and J gave up 10 bases; unmatched junction bases: 5. The CDR3 DNA is TGTGCCAGCAGTCCCGGGACAGGGGCCCCCCAGCATTTT. The encoded protein is CASSPGTGAPQHF.

This clone was found a few times. The J gene is TRBJ1-1, the V gene TRBV10-3, with TRBD1 as a possible D gene (5 bases). The V and J ends lost 2 bases and 6 bases respectively, with 25 bases between them. The CDR3 extends over 18 amino acids. Looked up from germline, CDR1 is ENHRY and CDR2 is SYGVKD. CDR3 nucleotide sequence: TGTGCCATCAGTGAGCCGAGGGGCGGGGTTCGGCAGACTGCTGAAGCTTTCTTT. Translation gives CAISEPRGGVRQTAEAFF.

The rearrangement joins TRBV2 to TRBJ2-3; 8 nucleotides align to TRBD1. CDR1 is SNHLY, CDR2 FYNNEI, per germline. V shed 5 bases, J shed 0 bases, and the junction held 1 base outside the gene matches. The CDR3 contains 14 residues. The CDR3 region is CASSRDRSTDTQYF. The CDR3 DNA is TGTGCCAGCAGTCGGGACAGGAGCACAGATACGCAGTATTTT.

The genes are TRBV15 and TRBJ2-7; D possibly uses TRBD1 or TRBD2 (8 bases each). The CDR3 consists of 14 residues. Trimming stripped 4 bases from V and 6 bases from J, with 16 bases between. Germline lookup yields CDR1 LNHNV and CDR2 YYDKDF (reference sequence). The CDR3 DNA reads TGTGCCACCAGCACGGGGGGGACAGGCAGCGAGCAGTACTTC. It yields the protein CATSTGGTGSEQYF.

The gene calls are TRBV6-5 and TRBJ2-1, with 13 bases lining up with TRBD2. This CDR3 contains 15 residues. Germline assignment: CDR1 MNHEY and CDR2 SVGAGI. J lost 10 bases, V lost 7 bases, and 10 bases had no gene match. In nucleotides, the CDR3 is TGTGCCAGCAACAAAGGGACTAGCGGGACCTTGGAGCAGTTCTTC. Translation: CASNKGTSGTLEQFF.

The gene calls are TRBV19 and TRBJ1-2; D gene ambiguous. The V gene lost 2 bases and the J gene lost 4 bases, with 5 bases spanning the gap. This CDR3 region has 12 residues. Germline V CDR1 and CDR2: LNHDA, SQIVND (reference sequence). The CDR3 DNA reads TGTGCCAGTAGTATATCAGTCTATGGCTACACCTTC. Amino acid sequence: CASSISVYGYTF.